The present entry profiles one T cell receptor (beta chain) with its context. Its target is not known. This sample was taken from a study of regulatory T cells in long-lasting Graves disease. The CDR3 totals 14 residues. CDR1 and CDR2 (germline): SGHRS, YFSETQ. V dropped 0 bases and J dropped 4 bases, with 10 bases sitting between them. CDR3 regions were amplified by Arm-PCR using iRepertoire HTBI primers to build TCR beta libraries. Study processing details: Identification across samples found 62 TRBV and roughly 13 TRBJ segments. TCRdb re-analysed the multiplex PCR reads in MiXCR, keeping a single row per CDR3 protein. The V and J calls were not made by the authors but by TCRdb's processing. The table records 500,000 to 800,000 distinct CDR3 sequences, 25% to 30% of them present only once. Notes on the study in general: Under persistent disease, TRBV28, TRBJ1-2 and TRBJ2-5 were used preferentially.

As to time point: persistent/refractory GD, antithyroid drugs over 5 years with positive TRAb. RNA extracted from PBMCs served as the sequencing template. The sequence was collected from a female donor with Graves disease. The sample in question was peripheral blood mononuclear cells (PBMCs), obtained when the disease was refractory, from a patient treated with antithyroid drugs. The rearrangement uses TRBV5-1 and TRBJ1-1; maybe TRBD1 (5 bases). The CDR3 sequence is CASSLGGMVTEAFF. Written as DNA, the CDR3 is TGCGCCAGCAGCTTGGGGGGGATGGTCACTGAAGCTTTCTTT.